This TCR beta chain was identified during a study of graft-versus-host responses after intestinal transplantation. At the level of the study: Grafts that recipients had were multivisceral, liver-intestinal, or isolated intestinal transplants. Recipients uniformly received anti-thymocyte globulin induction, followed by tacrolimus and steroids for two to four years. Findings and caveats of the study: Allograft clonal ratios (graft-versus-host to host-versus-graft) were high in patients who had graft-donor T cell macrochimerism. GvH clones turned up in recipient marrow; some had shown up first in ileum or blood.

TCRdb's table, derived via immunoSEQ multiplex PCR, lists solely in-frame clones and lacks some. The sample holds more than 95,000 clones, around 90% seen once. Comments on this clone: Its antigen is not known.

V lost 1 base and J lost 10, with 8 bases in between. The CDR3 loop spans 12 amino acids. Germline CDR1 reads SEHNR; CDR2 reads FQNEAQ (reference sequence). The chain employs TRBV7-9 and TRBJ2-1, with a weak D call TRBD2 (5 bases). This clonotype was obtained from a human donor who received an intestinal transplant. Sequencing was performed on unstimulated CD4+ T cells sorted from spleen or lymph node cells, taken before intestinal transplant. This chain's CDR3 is CASSLESSEQFF. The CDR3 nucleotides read TGTGCCAGCAGCTTAGAGTCTAGCGAGCAGTTCTTC.